The present entry profiles one TCR beta chain with its context. The sample comes from a study of blood T cell repertoires in COVID-19. In the study overall: Spain, Italy and the United States supplied samples that represented acute and convalescent COVID-19. T cells, B-cell-depleted T cells, or PBMCs supplied cDNA or gDNA.

This CDR3 is 17 amino acids long. The junction had 12 bases not matched to a gene; V was cut back by 0 bases and J by 11 bases. CDR1 and CDR2 from the germline V gene are MGHRA and YSYEKL. In the study's own analysis: The authors estimated nucleated cell counts from reference gene primer amplification. The protocol was immunoSEQ multiplex PCR, while the TCRdb copy is restricted to in-frame clones and leaves out a portion. That table gives V, J and clone size, and the DNA gave D and trimming. The sample records about 440,000 clones, about 89% being singletons. The chain recombines TRBV4-1 with TRBJ2-3; 12 bases fit TRBD2. Sequencing input: peripheral blood. This sequence originates from a woman aged 30 to 39 with acute or convalescent COVID-19. CDR3 sequence (DNA): TGCGCCAGCAGCCAAGATCTTAGTTCTAGCGGGGGGGGTGGGCAGTATTTT. It encodes CASSQDLSSSGGGGQYF.